The rows below give T cell receptor beta chains drawn from one sample of a study of T cells after posttransplantation cyclophosphamide. TCRdb's copy holds only in-frame clones and misses some; the assay was immunoSEQ multiplex PCR. The sample gives 2,000 or so clones, about 71% of which show up once; approximately 8.3% is in the top ten. Sequencing used PBMCs, obtained around 35 days after a stem cell transplant with posttransplant cyclophosphamide. These receptors were collected from a male patient aged 50 to 60 who received an allogeneic stem cell transplant from a related donor and was CMV-positive. Some of the T cells might come from the graft donor. Each CDR3 is given with its conserved first and last residue. Fields, in order: CDR3 DNA, CDR3 protein, V gene, clone size, J gene, D gene, CDR3 length. A D gene is named only where the DNA matches it firmly. Expanded clones are given a class, and other clones once, few, many or no size at all.

DNA: TGTGCCTTTTCAGGACTAGCGGGGGGTCCGAGCTCCTACAATGAGCAGTTCTTC
CDR3: CAFSGLAGGPSSYNEQFF
V: TRBV15
size: .
J: TRBJ2-1
D: TRBD2
length: 18

DNA: TGTGCCAGCAGCGTTACAGGTTCCTCCTACGAGCAGTACTTC
CDR3: CASSVTGSSYEQYF
V: TRBV5-5
size: .
J: TRBJ2-7
D: .
length: 14

DNA: TGTGCCTGGAGTGGGACAGGGACGCCCCTCTACGAGCAGTACTTC
CDR3: CAWSGTGTPLYEQYF
V: TRBV30
size: .
J: TRBJ2-7
D: TRBD1
length: 15

DNA: TGTGCCAGCAGCTTGGTGGGGCCAGAGACCCAGTACTTC
CDR3: CASSLVGPETQYF
V: TRBV27
size: .
J: TRBJ2-5
D: .
length: 13

DNA: TGTGCCAGCAGCTTAGACCTGGGGGCTACTCGGGAGCAGTACTTC
CDR3: CASSLDLGATREQYF
V: TRBV9
size: .
J: TRBJ2-7
D: .
length: 15

DNA: TGTGCCTGGCGACTAGGGGAGAGCAATCAGCCCCAGCATTTT
CDR3: CAWRLGESNQPQHF
V: TRBV30
size: .
J: TRBJ1-5
D: .
length: 14

DNA: TGTGCCAGCAGCGTAGGGGACAGGGACACTGAAGCTTTCTTT
CDR3: CASSVGDRDTEAFF
V: TRBV9
size: .
J: TRBJ1-1
D: TRBD1
length: 14

DNA: TGTGCCAGCAGTTCCCCAAGGGCGGGGGGGCCTAACATTCAGTACTTC
CDR3: CASSSPRAGGPNIQYF
V: TRBV5-8
size: .
J: TRBJ2-4
D: TRBD2
length: 16

DNA: TGCGCCAGTTACACCGGGGGGTCAGCTTTGGGCGGGGAGCTGTTTTTT
CDR3: CASYTGGSALGGELFF
V: TRBV23-1
size: .
J: TRBJ2-2
D: TRBD2
length: 16

DNA: TGTGCCATCAGTTCGACTAGCGGGAGCGATGAGCAGTTCTTC
CDR3: CAISSTSGSDEQFF
V: TRBV10-3
size: .
J: TRBJ2-1
D: TRBD2
length: 14

DNA: TGCAGCGTTGCCGGACAGTTCACAGATACGCAGTATTTT
CDR3: CSVAGQFTDTQYF
V: TRBV29-1
size: .
J: TRBJ2-3
D: .
length: 13

DNA: TGCAGCGTTGGGGGCTTGTTTATCGGGGAGCTGTTTTTT
CDR3: CSVGGLFIGELFF
V: TRBV29-1
size: .
J: TRBJ2-2
D: .
length: 13

DNA: TGTGCCAGTATGGACAGCTATAGCAATCAGCCCCAGCATTTT
CDR3: CASMDSYSNQPQHF
V: TRBV19
size: large
J: TRBJ1-5
D: .
length: 14

DNA: TGTGCCACCAGCAGAGATAGGGCTAGCGGGGGGACTCTCCACAATGAGCAGTTCTTC
CDR3: CATSRDRASGGTLHNEQFF
V: TRBV15
size: .
J: TRBJ2-1
D: TRBD2
length: 19

DNA: TGTGCCAGCAGTCCGGGTCCCATCACAGATACGCAGTATTTT
CDR3: CASSPGPITDTQYF
V: TRBV6-6
size: large
J: TRBJ2-3
D: .
length: 14

DNA: TGTGCCAGCAGTCCAGCAGGTCTCTGGACAGGGATGAACACTGAAGCTTTCTTT
CDR3: CASSPAGLWTGMNTEAFF
V: TRBV27
size: .
J: TRBJ1-1
D: TRBD1
length: 18

DNA: TGCGCCAGCAGCCCCCTCGGGGCTAGCGGCCTTACGGGTACGCAGTATTTT
CDR3: CASSPLGASGLTGTQYF
V: TRBV4-3
size: .
J: TRBJ2-3
D: TRBD2
length: 17

DNA: TGTGCCAGCAGCTTAGGGGCGACGCTTGAAGCTTTCTTT
CDR3: CASSLGATLEAFF
V: TRBV7-9
size: .
J: TRBJ1-1
D: .
length: 13

DNA: TGTGCCAGCAGCTTAGGGACTAGCGGATCCTCCTACGAGCAGTACTTC
CDR3: CASSLGTSGSSYEQYF
V: TRBV7-9
size: .
J: TRBJ2-7
D: TRBD2
length: 16

DNA: TGTGCCAGCAGCTTCCCACTGGGGAGTCCTTTCACAGATACGCAGTATTTT
CDR3: CASSFPLGSPFTDTQYF
V: TRBV7-9
size: once
J: TRBJ2-3
D: .
length: 17

DNA: TGCGCCAGCAGCTCTGGGACTAGCGGGAGGACAGATACGCAGTATTTT
CDR3: CASSSGTSGRTDTQYF
V: TRBV5-1
size: .
J: TRBJ2-3
D: TRBD2
length: 16

DNA: TGTGCCAGCAGCCCCCCAGGGGGCGTCTATGGCTACACCTTC
CDR3: CASSPPGGVYGYTF
V: TRBV7-9
size: .
J: TRBJ1-2
D: TRBD1
length: 14

DNA: TGTGCCAGCAGCTCTAACGATAATGAGCAGTTCTTC
CDR3: CASSSNDNEQFF
V: TRBV28
size: .
J: TRBJ2-1
D: .
length: 12

DNA: TGTGCCAGCAGCGCAGGGGCCAGGGAAGCTTTCTTT
CDR3: CASSAGAREAFF
V: TRBV6-5
size: few
J: TRBJ1-1
D: .
length: 12

DNA: TGTGCCAGCAGCCCGGGTTACGGGGGTAATTCACCCCTCCACTTT
CDR3: CASSPGYGGNSPLHF
V: TRBV9
size: .
J: TRBJ1-6
D: .
length: 15

DNA: TGTGCCAGTAGGAAACAGGGGGCGCAGGGAGGCTACACCTTC
CDR3: CASRKQGAQGGYTF
V: TRBV19
size: .
J: TRBJ1-2
D: TRBD1
length: 14

DNA: TGTGCCACCAGCAGAGGTAGTTCTTGGAGGCGGCTGAATGAAAAACTGTTTTTT
CDR3: CATSRGSSWRRLNEKLFF
V: TRBV15
size: few
J: TRBJ1-4
D: .
length: 18

DNA: TGTGCCAGCAGCCATGGGACTAGCGGGCCCTACAATGAGCAGTTCTTC
CDR3: CASSHGTSGPYNEQFF
V: TRBV7-9
size: few
J: TRBJ2-1
D: TRBD2
length: 16

DNA: TGTGCCTGGAGTGTACAAGATTACAATGAGCAGTTCTTC
CDR3: CAWSVQDYNEQFF
V: TRBV30
size: once
J: TRBJ2-1
D: .
length: 13

DNA: TGTGCCAGCAGTGCCCTTGACTTGCTCCACGAGCAGTACTTC
CDR3: CASSALDLLHEQYF
V: TRBV28
size: .
J: TRBJ2-7
D: .
length: 14

DNA: TGTGCCATTGGACAGAGGACTGGGGCCAACGTCCTGACTTTC
CDR3: CAIGQRTGANVLTF
V: TRBV10-3
size: .
J: TRBJ2-6
D: .
length: 14

DNA: TGTGCCAGCAGCTTTCGTCTGAGACAGATCCAAGAGACCCAGTACTTC
CDR3: CASSFRLRQIQETQYF
V: TRBV5-8
size: .
J: TRBJ2-5
D: .
length: 16

DNA: TGTGCCAGCGCAGGGCCTGGGGCCAACGTCCTGACTTTC
CDR3: CASAGPGANVLTF
V: TRBV6-5
size: few
J: TRBJ2-6
D: .
length: 13

DNA: TGCGCCAGCAGCTCGGCGGGAGCTGTGTCAGATACGCAGTATTTT
CDR3: CASSSAGAVSDTQYF
V: TRBV5-1
size: few
J: TRBJ2-3
D: TRBD2
length: 15

DNA: TGTGCCAGCAGCTTTGGGGGCTATAGCAATCAGCCCCAGCATTTT
CDR3: CASSFGGYSNQPQHF
V: TRBV5-5
size: .
J: TRBJ1-5
D: .
length: 15

DNA: TGTGCCAGCAGACCAGGGGGGCACAGCTCCTACGAGCAGTACTTC
CDR3: CASRPGGHSSYEQYF
V: TRBV7-2
size: .
J: TRBJ2-7
D: .
length: 15

DNA: TGTGCCAGCAGCTTAGCACAGGCCCTCGGGACCGGGGAGCTGTTTTTT
CDR3: CASSLAQALGTGELFF
V: TRBV7-2
size: few
J: TRBJ2-2
D: .
length: 16

DNA: TGCGCCAGCAGCCAGGCCGGAGATAATTCACCCCTCCACTTT
CDR3: CASSQAGDNSPLHF
V: TRBV4-3
size: .
J: TRBJ1-6
D: .
length: 14

DNA: TGTGCCAGTAGTACGACAGGGGGCCGACAGCCCCAGCATTTT
CDR3: CASSTTGGRQPQHF
V: TRBV19
size: once
J: TRBJ1-5
D: TRBD1
length: 14

DNA: TGTGCCAGCTCACCGGAAGGACAGCAGCCCCAGCATTTT
CDR3: CASSPEGQQPQHF
V: TRBV18
size: .
J: TRBJ1-5
D: .
length: 13

DNA: TGTGCCAGCAGTTCCTTAGGGACAGGTGCTCATGGCTACACCTTC
CDR3: CASSSLGTGAHGYTF
V: TRBV27
size: .
J: TRBJ1-2
D: TRBD1
length: 15

DNA: TGTGCCAGTAGGGGCCTATTAAAAACAGGGCGCGTTACCTACAATGAGCAGTTCTTC
CDR3: CASRGLLKTGRVTYNEQFF
V: TRBV19
size: .
J: TRBJ2-1
D: .
length: 19

DNA: TGTGCCAGCAGCTTCCGGGACAGGGTTCCAACCGGGGAGCTGTTTTTT
CDR3: CASSFRDRVPTGELFF
V: TRBV7-9
size: .
J: TRBJ2-2
D: TRBD1
length: 16

DNA: TGTGCCAGCAGCTTAGGGTCGGGTAGCTCCTACGAGCAGTACTTC
CDR3: CASSLGSGSSYEQYF
V: TRBV7-6
size: .
J: TRBJ2-7
D: .
length: 15

DNA: TGTGCCAGCAGCGTAGGGAGGACAGCAGGCGAGCAGTACTTC
CDR3: CASSVGRTAGEQYF
V: TRBV9
size: .
J: TRBJ2-7
D: .
length: 14

DNA: TGTGCCAGCAGCTTAACAACCCACTACAAGAACTACAATGAGCAGTTCTTC
CDR3: CASSLTTHYKNYNEQFF
V: TRBV11-2
size: .
J: TRBJ2-1
D: .
length: 17

DNA: TGTGCCAGCAGGGGAGTTGACACGCTCAAAAACATTCAGTACTTC
CDR3: CASRGVDTLKNIQYF
V: TRBV27
size: .
J: TRBJ2-4
D: .
length: 15

DNA: TGTGCCAGTAGTACCGGACTAGCGGGAGGGTGGAACACCGGGGAGCTGTTTTTT
CDR3: CASSTGLAGGWNTGELFF
V: TRBV19
size: .
J: TRBJ2-2
D: TRBD2
length: 18

DNA: TGTGCCAGCAGTATGGGTACAGCCTATCAGCCCCAGCATTTT
CDR3: CASSMGTAYQPQHF
V: TRBV2
size: large
J: TRBJ1-5
D: .
length: 14